What follows describes a single TCR beta chain. TCRdb used MiXCR to reprocess the RT-PCR reads, holding one entry per CDR3 protein. This table has about 700,000 distinct CDR3 sequences, approximately 15% appearing once. The CDR3 spans 14 residues. Germline V gene lookup returns CDR1 MDHEN and CDR2 SYDVKM. The junction had 6 bases not matched to a gene; V was cut back by 10 bases and J by 4 bases. Sequencing was performed on memory CD4+ T cells from blood. This sequence joins TRBV28 and TRBJ1-4; TRBD1 matches 10 bases. This TCR was sampled from a female donor in good health, serving as a healthy control. The CDR3 DNA sequence: TGTGCCATCGGAAGGGACAGGGGTAATGAAAAACTGTTTTTT. It translates to CAIGRDRGNEKLFF.